What follows is one T cell receptor beta chain and its context. This specimen comes from a study of blood T cell repertoires in COVID-19. The CDR3 totals 15 residues. Trimming took 5 bases from V and 2 from J; bases not matched to a gene: 7. Germline CDR1 reads SEHNR; CDR2 reads FQNEAQ (reference sequence). In the authors' methods: Estimation of nucleated cell counts was performed using reference gene primer amplification. The data were produced by immunoSEQ multiplex PCR, yet TCRdb's version contains in-frame clones alone and is incomplete. From that table come the V and J calls and clone size; the DNA was used to work out D and trimming. The repertoire includes around 91,000 clones, approximately 85% of them detected once, and roughly 18% sits in the top ten.

The rearrangement uses TRBV7-9 and TRBJ2-7; 9 nucleotides agree with TRBD1. The receptor was derived from a woman older than 75 with active or convalescent COVID-19. The material sequenced was peripheral blood. For the CDR3, the DNA is TGTGCCAGCAGCAGGGGGACAGGGAAGACCTACGAGCAGTACTTC. Amino acids: CASSRGTGKTYEQYF. Full variable domain (rest looked up from reference TRBV7-9 and TRBJ2-7): DTGVSQNPRHKITKRGQNVTFRCDPISEHNRLYWYRQTLGQGPEFLTYFQNEAQLEKSRLLSDRFSAERPKGSFSTLEIQRTEQGDSAMYLCASSRGTGKTYEQYFGPGTRLTVT.